This T cell receptor beta chain was obtained from a study of response to subunit inactivated influenza vaccine. The study, taken as a whole, reports: Authors suggested seasonal influenza vaccinations each recruit few new T cells.

The V end was cut by 5 bases, the J end by 6 bases, with 8 bases between. The CDR3 runs 11 residues. This clonotype was counted only a few times. Its antigen is undetermined. In TCRdb, the RT-PCR reads were re-called with MiXCR into one record per CDR3 protein. Of roughly 760,000 distinct CDR3 sequences listed, approximately 21% were seen once; the top ten hold 10% to 13%. Sequencing used PBMCs from blood, obtained about 5 days after vaccination. The chain has TRBV12-3 or TRBV12-4 and TRBJ2-7, with D unresolved. The source of this sequence is a man in his forties or fifties who received an inactivated influenza vaccine. The CDR3 nucleotides are TGTGCCAGCAGTCCTGGACCCGAGCAGTACTTC. Amino acid sequence: CASSPGPEQYF.